The 6 T cell receptor beta chains reported below all come from one sample, sequenced in a study of T cell responses to AZD1222 COVID-19 vaccine. Profiled with immunoSEQ multiplex PCR; TCRdb holds only in-frame clones, not every one. The data contain 75,000 to 95,000 clones, approximately 89% of them singletons. This specimen was peripheral blood, taken 28 days after the second AZD1222 dose. The receptors originated from an adult who received the AZD1222 COVID-19 vaccine.

The chain carries TRBV6-2 or TRBV6-3 and TRBJ2-7, with D tentatively TRBD1 or TRBD2 (6 bases each). Germline lookup yields CDR1 MNHEY and CDR2 SVGEGT. Trimming stripped 5 bases from V and 5 bases from J, with 16 bases between. The length of the CDR3 is 14 residues. The chain's CDR3 is CASSPSEGVDEQYF. CDR3 coding DNA: TGTGCCAGCAGTCCCTCGGAGGGGGTGGACGAGCAGTACTTC.

This rearrangement joins TRBV7-3 to TRBJ1-2, with D perhaps matching TRBD1 (5 bases). Germline V gives CDR1 SGHTA, CDR2 FQGTGA. The CDR3 length is 14 residues. The germline V and J ends were trimmed by 5 bases and 4 bases, with 14 bases remaining between them. This chain's CDR3 is CASSLKEGTYGYTF. DNA of the CDR3: TGTGCCAGCAGCCTAAAGGAGGGGACCTATGGCTACACCTTC.

This clone was found a few times. This sequence joins TRBV5-1 and TRBJ2-7, with D perhaps matching TRBD2 (6 bases). Trimming took 2 bases from V and 3 from J, leaving 9 bases between them. The CDR3 is 13 residues long. In germline, CDR1 is SGHRS, CDR2 YFSETQ. CDR3 residues: CASSFGLNYEQYV. As DNA, the CDR3 is TGCGCCAGCAGCTTTGGACTAAACTACGAGCAGTACGTC.

The CDR3 loop reads CASSYGLAGAEQYF. DNA for the CDR3: TGTGCCAGCAGTTACGGGCTAGCGGGGGCCGAGCAGTACTTC. V usage is TRBV6-6 and J usage is TRBJ2-7; 10 bases are a match to TRBD2. V shed 2 bases and J 6 bases; nucleotides not matched to a gene: 4. The CDR3 has 14 residues. CDR1 MNHNY and CDR2 SVGAGI come from the germline V gene (reference sequence).

For the CDR3, the DNA is TGTGCCACCCAGGGGCGAAATATGGTCGATGAGCAGTTCTTC. Residues: CATQGRNMVDEQFF. This chain connects TRBV24-1 to TRBJ2-1; maybe TRBD1 (6 bases). CDR1 and CDR2 from the germline V gene are KGHDR and SFDVKD. CDR3 size: 14 residues. The germline V and J ends were trimmed by 9 bases and 8 bases, with 19 bases remaining between them.

This clone was found once. The rearrangement links TRBV6-5 to TRBJ2-7; 9 positions agree with TRBD1. Trimming removed 6 bases from V and 2 bases from J; junction bases left unmatched: 8. The CDR3 is made up of 15 amino acids. Germline V gene data show CDR1 as MNHEY and CDR2 as SVGAGI. The CDR3 DNA reads as TGTGCCAGCAGCCCCGACAGGGGGGGAACCTACGAGCAGTACGTC. This codes for CASSPDRGGTYEQYV.